A single sample is the source of the 10 T cell receptor beta chains below, sequenced in a study of T cells in Graves' hyperthyroidism and ophthalmopathy. RNA transcripts provided the source from which TCR beta CDR3 regions were amplified. With the HTBI primer set, the TCR CDR3 went through a first round of RT-PCR. One entry per CDR3 protein results from TCRdb running MiXCR on the multiplex PCR reads. The sample gives around 350,000 distinct CDR3 sequences, about 18% of which show up once; approximately 4% is in the top ten. What was sequenced was blood. These receptors were collected from a woman aged 18-29 years with Graves' hyperthyroidism.

This clonotype showed up many times. The V call is TRBV27, the J call TRBJ1-5; D may be TRBD1 (5 bases). There are 14 residues in the CDR3. The germline gives CDR1 MNHEY, CDR2 SMNVEV (reference sequence). V was clipped by 4 bases and J by 6 bases, with 13 bases between them. DNA for the CDR3: TGTGCCAGCAGTTCCCCCGGGGCGGGTCAGCCCCAGCATTTT. It is translated as CASSSPGAGQPQHF.

Written as DNA, the CDR3 is TGCGCCAGCAGGAATTTAGCGGGAGCGAACACCGGGGAGCTGTTTTTT. Protein sequence: CASRNLAGANTGELFF. This chain joins TRBV5-1 and TRBJ2-2; 9 bases fit TRBD2. The CDR3 is 16 residues long. Germline values: CDR1 SGHRS, CDR2 YFSETQ. V trimming: 5 bases; J trimming: 0 bases; junction bases outside the gene matches: 5. Variable domain in full (rest from reference TRBV5-1 and TRBJ2-2): KAGVTQTPRYLIKTRGQQVTLSCSPISGHRSVSWYQQTPGQGLQFLFEYFSETQRNKGNFPGRFSGRQFSNSRSEMNVSTLELGDSALYLCASRNLAGANTGELFFGEGSRLTVL.

This clonotype was seen ten or more times. This chain joins TRBV11-2 and TRBJ2-7, with D perhaps TRBD1 (5 bases). CDR1 and CDR2 from the germline V gene are SGHAT and FQNNGV. This CDR3 comprises 16 residues. Trimming stripped 5 bases from V and 2 bases from J, with 19 bases between. CDR3 sequence (DNA): TGTGCCAGCAGCACAGGAATGGCCTCCCTCCCCTACGAGCAGTACTTC. Its protein product is CASSTGMASLPYEQYF.

The gene calls are TRBV20-1 and TRBJ1-1; D ambiguous. Germline loops: CDR1 DFQATT, CDR2 SNEGSKA (reference sequence). Trimming removed 5 bases from V and 9 bases from J, with 16 bases in between. The CDR3 is 12 amino acids. The CDR3 coding sequence is TGCAGTGCTGGGGTGTTTGGGTTTCAAGCTTTCTTT. The encoded protein is CSAGVFGFQAFF.

This clonotype came up many times. The J gene is TRBJ1-2, the V gene TRBV25-1; a possible D gene is TRBD1 (5 bases). The CDR3 covers 14 residues. Germline CDR1 reads MGHDK; CDR2 reads SYGVNS. Trimming removed 2 bases at V and 4 bases at J, with 11 bases between. The CDR3: CASSEVTASYGYTF. The CDR3 DNA follows: TGTGCCAGCAGTGAAGTGACAGCCTCCTATGGCTACACCTTC.

This clonotype came up many times. The chain has TRBV7-3 and TRBJ1-5, with D maybe TRBD1 (5 bases). The length of the CDR3 is 14 residues. V was clipped by 5 bases and J by 4 bases, with 12 bases between them. CDR1 and CDR2 from the germline V gene are SGHTA and FQGTGA. Here the CDR3 DNA reads TGTGCCAGCAGCCCGTGGACACTAAATCAGCCCCAGCATTTT. As protein: CASSPWTLNQPQHF. Looking up the rest from reference TRBV7-3 and TRBJ1-5 gives the full variable domain: GAGVSQTPSNKVTEKGKYVELRCDPISGHTALYWYRQSLGQGPEFLIYFQGTGAADDSGLPNDRFFAVRPEGSVSTLKIQRTERGDSAVYLCASSPWTLNQPQHFGDGTRLSIL.

This clonotype was seen ten or more times. The chain carries TRBV19 and TRBJ2-7; D is undetermined. This CDR3 spans 15 amino acids. Per the germline V gene, CDR1 is LNHDA and CDR2 is SQIVND (reference sequence). The germline V and J ends were trimmed by 3 bases and 2 bases, with 14 bases remaining between them. DNA of the CDR3: TGTGCCAGTAGTATTTTGCCAAGTGGGACCTACGAGCAGTACTTC. This sequence encodes CASSILPSGTYEQYF.

This clonotype was detected ten times or more. The CDR3 sequence: CATSDLAGDYQETQYF. CDR3 nucleotides: TGTGCCACCAGTGATTTGGCGGGGGACTACCAAGAGACCCAGTACTTC. The rearrangement links TRBV24-1 to TRBJ2-5; TRBD2 matches 7 bases. CDR3 length: 16 residues. V lost 0 bases to trimming and J lost 0 bases; unmatched junction nucleotides: 3. Germline CDR1 and CDR2: KGHDR and SFDVKD.

This clonotype came up many times. V usage is TRBV2 and J usage is TRBJ1-4; TRBD1 is a possible D gene (5 bases). Per germline, CDR1 SNHLY and CDR2 FYNNEI. The CDR3 has 16 amino acids. With 1 base removed from V and 4 bases from J, the gap between germline ends came to 13 bases. In DNA form, the CDR3 reads TGTGCCAGCAGTGAAGGGGACGCAGGGCTTAATGAAAAACTGTTTTTT. It specifies CASSEGDAGLNEKLFF.

This clonotype has a count of ten or more. The chain is built from TRBV7-2 and TRBJ2-7; D is uncertain. Trimming removed 5 bases from V and 1 base from J, with 12 bases in between. Germline lookup yields CDR1 SGHTA and CDR2 FQGNSA. This CDR3 spans 14 amino acids. The CDR3 nucleotides are TGTGCCAGCAGCCCCACCGGGTCTTCCTACGAGCAGTACTTC. As protein: CASSPTGSSYEQYF.